Each of the 4 T cell receptor beta chains below was sequenced from the same sample in a study of technical replicates of blood from several donors. Here immunoSEQ multiplex PCR was the method, and the copy in TCRdb shows in-frame clones only, minus some. The repertoire holds approximately 75,000 clones, with approximately 96% as singletons. The sample taken for sequencing was T cells isolated from PBMCs. The receptors here all came from a human donor in good health.

This chain links TRBV5-4 with TRBJ2-2; tentative D call: TRBD1 (6 bases). CDR1 SGHNT and CDR2 YYREEE come from the germline V gene (reference sequence). The CDR3 length is 15 residues. The V end was cut by 4 bases, the J end by 7 bases, with 17 bases between. CDR3: CASSALQGSGGELFF. The CDR3, as DNA: TGTGCCAGCAGCGCGTTACAGGGATCAGGCGGGGAGCTGTTTTTT.

J is TRBJ2-1 and V is TRBV7-9; 12 positions match TRBD2. Germline V lookup: CDR1 SEHNR, CDR2 FQNEAQ (reference sequence). The V gene end was trimmed by 5 bases and the J gene end by 6 bases; junction bases not matched to a gene: 5. The CDR3 sequence is 15 residues long. CDR3 sequence: CASSPLAGGPNEQFF. CDR3 bases: TGTGCCAGCAGCCCCCTAGCGGGAGGGCCCAATGAGCAGTTCTTC. Together with reference TRBV7-9 and TRBJ2-1, the CDR3 gives the full variable domain: DTGVSQNPRHKITKRGQNVTFRCDPISEHNRLYWYRQTLGQGPEFLTYFQNEAQLEKSRLLSDRFSAERPKGSFSTLEIQRTEQGDSAMYLCASSPLAGGPNEQFFGPGTRLTVL.

This clone was observed a few times. V and J are TRBV6-5 and TRBJ1-1; D perhaps matches TRBD1 (6 bases). In germline, CDR1 is MNHEY, CDR2 SVGAGI. The V and J ends lost 6 bases and 5 bases respectively, with 13 bases between them. The CDR3 contains 13 residues. The CDR3 sequence: CASSPNRETEAFF. As DNA, the CDR3 is TGTGCCAGCAGCCCGAACAGGGAGACTGAAGCTTTCTTT.

The chain combines TRBV6-1 with TRBJ2-7, with D perhaps TRBD1 (6 bases). With 5 bases removed from V and 6 bases from J, the gap between germline ends came to 20 bases. Germline V gives CDR1 MNHNS, CDR2 SASEGT. CDR3 length equals 15 residues. CDR3 protein: CASSPLRQGNGEQYF. DNA for the CDR3: TGTGCCAGCAGTCCACTTAGGCAGGGGAACGGCGAGCAGTACTTC.